This TCR beta chain was captured by sequencing in a study of cytomegalovirus exposure and HLA in healthy donors. Findings and limits, study-wide: Rare TCR sequences predominated, though certain public TCRs were found in many donors. Subsequent analysis of the approximately 110 validation repertoires found a tendency for first-cohort TCR clusters to co-occur. Reportedly, cytomegalovirus status was diagnosed with high sensitivity and specificity.

With 0 bases removed from V and 1 base from J, the gap between germline ends came to 7 bases. Germline assignment: CDR1 LGHNA and CDR2 YNFKEQ. The CDR3 is 15 residues long. A remark on this clone: The antigen remains undetermined.

Measured with immunoSEQ multiplex PCR; TCRdb has only the in-frame clones, and not every one. The sample contains 50,000 to 80,000 clones, 95% of which appear only once. The genes are TRBV4-2 and TRBJ1-5; D is undetermined. Sequencing was carried out using PBMCs. The TCR comes from a young woman in good health and CMV-seropositive. The CDR3 spells CASSQEFGSNQPQHF. Here the CDR3 DNA reads TGTGCCAGCAGCCAAGAATTCGGGAGCAATCAGCCCCAGCATTTT.